This T cell receptor beta chain stems from a study of shared clonotypes between healthy human individuals. Study at large: Per donor, three plates held CD4 naive cells, three held CD4 memory, two held CD8 naive and one held CD8 memory.

The V segment lost 2 bases and the J segment 5 bases; nucleotides outside the gene matches: 3. Germline lookup yields CDR1 SGHRS and CDR2 YFSETQ. CDR3 size: 13 residues. General study results and limits: What rarefaction showed was incomplete sorted-subset sequencing despite large depth. Naive CD4 clonotypes overlapped across a few donors at 4.5% to 5.5%.

The protocol was immunoSEQ multiplex PCR, while the TCRdb copy is restricted to in-frame clones and leaves out a portion. The table records around 2.3 million clones, around 95% of them present only once. This clone occurred once. The target antigen is unknown. The split of CD4+ cells yielded CD45RA+ naive and CD45RA-negative memory subsets. The specimen sequenced was naive CD4+ T cells sorted from blood. Subset indicated: CD45RA+ positively selected. This chain links TRBV5-1 with TRBJ1-2; 7 positions agree with TRBD1. The clonotype was recovered from a man aged 18-30 years in good health. CDR3 sequence: CASSFTGEYGYTF. Here the CDR3 DNA reads TGCGCCAGCAGCTTTACAGGGGAATATGGCTACACCTTC. Full variable domain (remainder filled in from reference TRBV5-1 and TRBJ1-2): KAGVTQTPRYLIKTRGQQVTLSCSPISGHRSVSWYQQTPGQGLQFLFEYFSETQRNKGNFPGRFSGRQFSNSRSEMNVSTLELGDSALYLCASSFTGEYGYTFGSGTRLTVV.